The present T cell receptor beta chain was sequenced within a study of cytomegalovirus exposure and HLA in healthy donors. This clone was picked up one time. PCR used 60 Vbeta primers and 13 Jbeta primers. Only in-frame clones appear in the TCRdb table, and some are missing; sequencing was by immunoSEQ multiplex PCR. The profile covers around 100,000 clones, with 65% to 85% appearing a single time and roughly 19% taken by the ten largest. The CDR3 is 11 amino acids. The germline V gene encodes CDR1 SEHNR and CDR2 FQNEAQ (reference sequence). This chain connects TRBV7-9 to TRBJ2-5; no firm D call. The better agreement between TRBJ2-7 and the DNA end casts doubt on the J call. The receptor's source is a woman in her sixties or seventies in good health and CMV-seropositive. The specimen was PBMCs. The CDR3 nucleotides are TGTGCCAGCAGCGTAAACTACGAGCAGTACTTC. Translation: CASSVNYEQYF.